The rows below give T cell receptor beta chains drawn from one sample of a study of T cell repertoires in cytomegalovirus infection. TCRdb independently ran MiXCR on the reads; one entry per CDR3 protein. The table shows about 920,000 distinct CDR3 sequences, with approximately 32% occurring only once. The antigens these receptors bind are not known. Here the sequenced sample was cultured CD8+ T cells from PBMCs, taken from culture after CMV antigen stimulation. These receptor sequences come from a human donor in good health (CMV status not recorded). Some clones in this sample may be carry-over from other donors' samples. Both conserved end residues are part of each CDR3. D genes are given only for firm matches.

CDR3 protein,J gene,D gene,V gene
CASSSGSYEQYF,TRBJ2-7,.,TRBV12-3/TRBV12-4
CASSIKGNTGELFF,TRBJ2-2,.,TRBV19
CASSESGRHRNTEAFF,TRBJ1-1,.,TRBV10-1
CASSSLTATQYF,TRBJ2-5,.,TRBV27
CASSASSGEGTEAFF,TRBJ1-1,.,TRBV7-6
CASSGRGLNEKLFF,TRBJ1-4,.,TRBV13
CASSELTGDTGELFF,TRBJ2-2,TRBD1,TRBV6-1
CASRNRESTGELFF,TRBJ2-2,.,TRBV25-1
CASSFIGTSGADTQYF,TRBJ2-3,TRBD2,TRBV7-6
CSVENLTRAYGYTF,TRBJ1-2,.,TRBV29-1
CASSESFLGRTNTEAFF,TRBJ1-1,.,TRBV10-1
CASSLVGGTGGEWIGDTEAFF,TRBJ1-1,TRBD1,TRBV27
CASSINRGLDNEQFF,TRBJ2-1,TRBD1,TRBV7-2
CASSSREGINYGYTF,TRBJ1-2,.,TRBV7-9
CASSFPQGASTGELFF,TRBJ2-2,TRBD1,TRBV7-9
CSVEDLEGNTEAFF,TRBJ1-1,.,TRBV29-1
CASSLPKMTGGLSGANVLTF,TRBJ2-6,TRBD1,TRBV7-8
CASSMASGDGAYNEQFF,TRBJ2-1,.,TRBV19
CAIRGTGGAAYEQFF,TRBJ2-1,TRBD1,TRBV10-3
CASSFAERGVNEQFF,TRBJ2-1,TRBD2,TRBV7-9
CSVGGLILARDEQFF,TRBJ2-1,.,TRBV29-1
CASSSTNRGGGYTF,TRBJ1-2,TRBD1,TRBV7-9
CAISESGLQGLEHF,TRBJ1-5,TRBD1,TRBV10-3
CASSEYFRGSNTGELFF,TRBJ2-2,TRBD1,TRBV25-1
CASSLAGGGGNIQYF,TRBJ2-4,TRBD2,TRBV7-8
CSVEGALTGGGYGYTF,TRBJ1-2,TRBD1,TRBV29-1
CASSLPNTGELFF,TRBJ2-2,.,TRBV7-9